What follows are 27 T cell receptor beta chains derived from one specimen sequenced in a study of cytomegalovirus exposure and HLA in healthy donors. It was with 60 Vbeta and 13 Jbeta primers that the PCR ran. Data came from immunoSEQ multiplex PCR; TCRdb stores just in-frame clones and leaves some out. This sample carries roughly 160,000 clones, approximately 71% of them seen once, and the ten largest clones take 5.4%. The sequenced sample was PBMCs. All receptors derive from a woman younger than 30 in good health and CMV-seropositive.

The rearrangement uses TRBV15 and TRBJ2-7, with D possibly matching TRBD1 (6 bases). The CDR3 consists of 14 residues. The germline CDR1 and CDR2 sequences are LNHNV and YYDKDF (reference sequence). The V end was cut by 5 bases, the J end by 1 base, with 12 bases between. CDR3 in DNA: TGTGCCACCAGCCTGGACAGAGCGTCCTACGAGCAGTACTTC. Its protein is CATSLDRASYEQYF.

The chain links TRBV18 to TRBJ2-3; 10 bases align to TRBD2. This CDR3 has 14 amino acids. Germline CDR1 KGHSH, CDR2 LQKENI. Unmatched junction bases numbered 8, after V lost 8 bases and J lost 6 bases. CDR3 DNA: TGTGCCAGCCGAGGGACTAGCGAATCTGATACGCAGTATTTT. Protein product: CASRGTSESDTQYF.

This clone was seen more than once but under ten times. The chain couples TRBV11-3 to TRBJ2-1; 7 bases match TRBD2. The CDR3 runs to 18 residues. V shed 2 bases and J 0 bases; nucleotides not matched to a gene: 10. CDR1 is SGHNT and CDR2 is YENEEA in the germline V gene. The DNA for the CDR3 is TGTGCCAGCAGCTTATCGACTTTTGGCGGGAGCTCCTACAATGAGCAGTTCTTC. It encodes CASSLSTFGGSSYNEQFF.

The chain carries TRBV28 and TRBJ1-5; D gene unclear. CDR1 and CDR2 from the germline V gene are MDHEN and SYDVKM. The CDR3 is 17 amino acids. The V gene lost 5 bases and the J gene lost 1 base, with 18 bases spanning the gap. CDR3 DNA: TGTGCCAGCAGTCTCCCCCCGGCGGTTCGAAGCAATCAGCCCCAGCATTTT. This encodes CASSLPPAVRSNQPQHF.

The rearrangement joins TRBV5-4 to TRBJ2-3; unclear D gene. Germline CDR1 is SGHNT and CDR2 is YYREEE (reference sequence). Between the trimmed V and J ends, which lost 0 bases and 3 bases, there was a span of 11 bases. This CDR3 is 15 amino acids long. This CDR3 is CASSLASGRTDTQYF. The CDR3 DNA is TGTGCCAGCAGCTTGGCTTCAGGTCGAACAGATACGCAGTATTTT.

The genes are TRBV25-1 and TRBJ1-1, with 7 bases matching TRBD1. Germline values: CDR1 MGHDK, CDR2 SYGVNS. Trimming removed 3 bases from V and 5 bases from J; junction bases left unmatched: 6. The CDR3 length is 14 residues. DNA for the CDR3: TGTGCCAGCAGTGACCACAGGGGAAATACTGAAGCTTTCTTT. Translating gives CASSDHRGNTEAFF.

V and J are TRBV7-4 and TRBJ1-6; tentatively, D is TRBD1 (6 bases). The CDR3 contains 18 residues. The V end was cut by 6 bases, the J end by 0 bases, with 18 bases between. Germline V CDR1 and CDR2: SGHVT, SQSDAQ. The CDR3 nucleotides are TGTGCCAGCAGACCCACAGGGAGAGGGAGCTCCTATAATTCACCCCTCCACTTT. Amino acids: CASRPTGRGSSYNSPLHF.

V usage is TRBV7-2 and J usage is TRBJ2-7; D unresolved. The CDR3 is 14 residues long. The germline V gene has CDR1 SGHTA and CDR2 FQGNSA. Trimming stripped 2 bases from V and 8 bases from J, with 16 bases between. The CDR3 DNA reads as TGTGCCAGCAGCTTAAGTGTAGAGCCCCCCAAGCAGTACTTC. Translated, it gives CASSLSVEPPKQYF. The full variable domain, with the rest looked up from reference TRBV7-2 and TRBJ2-7, is GAGVSQSPSNKVTEKGKDVELRCDPISGHTALYWYRQSLGQGLEFLIYFQGNSAPDKSGLPSDRFSAERTGGSVSTLTIQRTQQEDSAVYLCASSLSVEPPKQYFGPGTRLTVT.

V and J are TRBV2 and TRBJ1-6; no clear D gene. The CDR3 spans 15 residues. With 7 bases removed from V and 0 bases from J, the gap between germline ends came to 10 bases. Germline CDR1 is SNHLY and CDR2 is FYNNEI. For the CDR3, the DNA is TGTGCCAGCAATCCAGGCAGCTCCTATAATTCACCCCTCCACTTT. Translation: CASNPGSSYNSPLHF.

CDR3 nucleotide sequence: TGTGCCAGCTCAACAGTCGGACAGGGGGTTTTTAATGGTGTTGAAGCTTTCTTT. Translating it yields CASSTVGQGVFNGVEAFF. The V and J genes are TRBV18 and TRBJ1-1; 10 nucleotides agree with TRBD1. This CDR3 has 18 amino acids. Trimming took 5 bases from V and 7 from J; bases not matched to a gene: 19. Per germline, CDR1 KGHSH and CDR2 LQKENI.

The chain carries TRBV5-6 and TRBJ2-2; 9 bases align to TRBD2. The CDR3 spans 14 residues. The J segment lost 5 bases and the V segment lost 4 bases, leaving 3 bases of the junction unmatched. Germline V gene data show CDR1 as SGHDT and CDR2 as YYEEEE. The CDR3 reads CASSAGLATGELFF. In DNA, the CDR3 is TGTGCCAGCAGCGCAGGACTAGCGACCGGGGAGCTGTTTTTT.

The chain uses TRBV5-1 and TRBJ1-2, with 7 positions matching TRBD1. Trimming removed 4 bases from V and 7 bases from J; junction bases left unmatched: 13. Germline V gene data show CDR1 as SGHRS and CDR2 as YFSETQ. This CDR3 has 15 amino acids. The CDR3 DNA is TGCGCCAGCAGCACCTTGGACAGGCGCGGGACTGGCTACACCTTC. Translated: CASSTLDRRGTGYTF. The full variable domain, in which reference TRBV5-1 and TRBJ1-2 provide the parts outside the CDR3, is KAGVTQTPRYLIKTRGQQVTLSCSPISGHRSVSWYQQTPGQGLQFLFEYFSETQRNKGNFPGRFSGRQFSNSRSEMNVSTLELGDSALYLCASSTLDRRGTGYTFGSGTRLTVV.

In this sample, this clone turned up once. The chain uses TRBV18 and TRBJ2-7, with no clear D. The V gene's germline CDR1 is KGHSH and CDR2 LQKENI. Between the trimmed V and J ends, which lost 0 bases and 3 bases, there was a span of 12 bases. This CDR3 is built from 15 residues. DNA for the CDR3: TGTGCCAGCTCACCACCGAGCATGTACGGCTACGAGCAGTACTTC. Amino acid sequence: CASSPPSMYGYEQYF.

The DNA for the CDR3 is TGTGCCAGCAGTGACTCTCAATCGATGAGCGGCTGGGACAGGGGGCTTTATTTCTACGAGCAGTACTTC. This codes for CASSDSQSMSGWDRGLYFYEQYF. The genes are TRBV6-4 and TRBJ2-7, with TRBD1 identical over 12 bases. Germline assignment: CDR1 MRHNA and CDR2 SNTAGT. J lost 3 bases, V lost 0 bases, and 24 bases had no gene match. The CDR3 contains 23 residues.

V usage is TRBV5-4 and J usage is TRBJ1-1, with TRBD1 matching over 7 bases. Germline V gives CDR1 SGHNT, CDR2 YYREEE (reference sequence). The CDR3 contains 17 residues. With 3 bases clipped from V and 0 bases from J, the junction kept 11 bases outside the gene matches. CDR3 loop: CASSSYRDRLMNTEAFF. CDR3 DNA: TGTGCCAGCAGCTCTTACCGGGACAGACTAATGAACACTGAAGCTTTCTTT.

This chain uses TRBV28 with TRBJ1-2; D is perhaps TRBD1 (6 bases). Germline loops: CDR1 MDHEN, CDR2 SYDVKM. Trimming pared 2 bases from V and 7 bases from J, leaving 11 bases between. The CDR3 consists of 13 residues. The DNA for the CDR3 is TGTGCCAGCAGTTTAGGTCAGGGGTGTGGCTACACCTTC. This sequence encodes CASSLGQGCGYTF.

The chain combines TRBV11-2 with TRBJ2-7; the D gene is possibly TRBD1 (7 bases). The germline gives CDR1 SGHAT, CDR2 FQNNGV. V gave up 6 bases and J gave up 5 bases, with 20 bases separating them. The length of the CDR3 is 15 residues. The CDR3 region has the DNA TGTGCCAGCAGGGGGGGACAGATATTGGCAGACGAGCAGTACTTC. It is translated as CASRGGQILADEQYF.

This CDR3 reads CASSVGARTYQETQYF. Here the CDR3 DNA reads TGTGCCAGCAGCGTAGGAGCCCGAACCTACCAAGAGACCCAGTACTTC. The chain has TRBV9 and TRBJ2-5; D is ambiguous. Trimming left V 0 bases short and J 0 bases short, with 12 bases between. The length of the CDR3 is 16 residues. Germline V gene lookup returns CDR1 SGDLS and CDR2 YYNGEE.

The chain recombines TRBV5-5 with TRBJ2-1; 7 nucleotides align to TRBD2. Trimming removed 1 base from V and 0 bases from J; junction bases left unmatched: 7. The V gene's germline CDR1 is SGHKS and CDR2 YYEKEE (reference sequence). The CDR3 covers 17 residues. CDR3: CASSLMASGASYNEQFF. In nucleotides, the CDR3 is TGTGCCAGCAGCTTGATGGCTAGCGGTGCCTCCTACAATGAGCAGTTCTTC. Full variable domain (missing parts from reference TRBV5-5 and TRBJ2-1): DAGVTQSPTHLIKTRGQQVTLRCSPISGHKSVSWYQQVLGQGPQFIFQYYEKEERGRGNFPDRFSARQFPNYSSELNVNALLLGDSALYLCASSLMASGASYNEQFFGPGTRLTVL.

This clone was detected a few times. The chain joins TRBV5-5 to TRBJ2-2; possible D gene TRBD2, 6 bases. V was trimmed by 0 bases and J by 7 bases, leaving 19 bases between them. This CDR3 contains 17 residues. CDR1 is SGHKS and CDR2 is YYEKEE in the germline V gene (reference sequence). DNA of the CDR3: TGTGCCAGCAGCTTGGATCCGAGGCAAACCGGGGGCGGGGAGCTGTTTTTT. This gives the protein CASSLDPRQTGGGELFF.

This clone was seen only a few times. The V call is TRBV10-3, the J call TRBJ1-2; no reliable D call. Germline assignment: CDR1 ENHRY and CDR2 SYGVKD. Between the trimmed V and J ends, which lost 0 bases and 5 bases, there was a span of 10 bases. The CDR3 consists of 14 residues. The CDR3 sequence is CAISESHSGYGYTF. The DNA for the CDR3 is TGTGCCATCAGTGAGTCGCACAGCGGATATGGCTACACCTTC.

This sequence joins TRBV19 and TRBJ1-2; 10 bases line up with TRBD1. This CDR3 spans 15 amino acids. Germline CDR1 and CDR2: LNHDA and SQIVND (reference sequence). The V segment lost 4 bases and the J segment 3 bases; nucleotides outside the gene matches: 5. The CDR3 spells CASSTAGTGDYGYTF. CDR3 DNA sequence: TGTGCCAGTAGTACCGCCGGGACAGGGGACTATGGCTACACCTTC.

The rearrangement uses TRBV19 and TRBJ2-1, with TRBD1 as a possible D gene (5 bases). The CDR3 has 16 amino acids. Trimming removed 2 bases at V and 0 bases at J, with 11 bases between. Germline V gene sequence: CDR1 LNHDA, CDR2 SQIVND (reference sequence). The chain's CDR3 is CASSILVTDSYNEQFF. The CDR3 region has the DNA TGTGCCAGTAGTATACTAGTGACAGACTCCTACAATGAGCAGTTCTTC.

This clone occurred a few times. The chain couples TRBV19 to TRBJ2-4; 7 bases fit TRBD1. V shed 3 bases and J 4 bases; nucleotides not matched to a gene: 6. This CDR3 has 15 residues. Germline V gives CDR1 LNHDA, CDR2 SQIVND (reference sequence). The CDR3 DNA reads TGTGCCAGTAGTATTGAGGGGGCGGCAAAAAACATTCAGTACTTC. Amino acid sequence: CASSIEGAAKNIQYF. The whole variable domain, remainder taken from reference TRBV19 and TRBJ2-4, is DGGITQSPKYLFRKEGQNVTLSCEQNLNHDAMYWYRQDPGQGLRLIYYSQIVNDFQKGDIAEGYSVSREKKESFPLTVTSAQKNPTAFYLCASSIEGAAKNIQYFGAGTRLSVL.

The chain employs TRBV15 and TRBJ2-7; the match to TRBD1 covers 7 bases. This CDR3 is 15 amino acids long. The ends lost 4 bases at V and 2 bases at J; junction bases unmatched: 8. Germline lookup yields CDR1 LNHNV and CDR2 YYDKDF (reference sequence). The CDR3 loop reads CATSTNSGTAYEQYF. DNA for the CDR3: TGTGCCACCAGCACCAATTCCGGGACAGCCTACGAGCAGTACTTC.

The J gene is TRBJ2-7, the V gene TRBV7-2; 8 nucleotides agree with TRBD2. TRBJ2-1 explains the end of the DNA better; the J call may be wrong. This CDR3 contains 16 residues. Germline V CDR1 and CDR2: SGHTA, FQGNSA. The CDR3 DNA is TGTGCCAGCAGCCTAAACCGGGGGGGGTCCCACAATGAGCAGTTCTTC. This codes for CASSLNRGGSHNEQFF.

The DNA of the CDR3 is TGTGCCAGCAGTTACGGGCAGGTCAACGAGCAGTACTTC. As protein: CASSYGQVNEQYF. The chain recombines TRBV6-5 with TRBJ2-7; the D is unclear. V dropped 2 bases and J dropped 5 bases, with 10 bases sitting between them. CDR1 is MNHEY, CDR2 SVGAGI, per germline. The CDR3 covers 13 residues.